Listed below are T cell receptor beta chains from one sample, sequenced in a study of cytomegalovirus exposure and HLA in healthy donors. The assay was immunoSEQ multiplex PCR, and TCRdb's table has in-frame clones only and misses some. The table has 30,000 to 40,000 clones, about two thirds seen once. The material sequenced was PBMCs. The receptors were gathered from a man aged 35 to 55 in good health and CMV-seropositive. Each CDR3 is given with its conserved first and last residue. D genes are given only for firm matches. The size of a clone is reported for some rows only, either as once, few or many, or as a class for expanded clones.

-,TRBJ1-1,TRBV5-4,TRBD1,CASSPQGGTEAFF,TGTGCCAGCAGCCCTCAGGGGGGCACTGAAGCTTTCTTT
-,TRBJ1-5,TRBV10-3,TRBD1,CAISPGQGGSQPQHF,TGTGCCATCAGCCCCGGACAGGGAGGGTCTCAGCCCCAGCATTTT
few,TRBJ2-2,TRBV30,-,CAWKGESSNTGELFF,TGTGCCTGGAAAGGGGAAAGCTCGAACACCGGGGAGCTGTTTTTT
-,TRBJ1-2,TRBV5-1,-,CASGLAGEGSGYTF,TGCGCCAGCGGCTTGGCAGGGGAGGGAAGTGGCTACACCTTC
-,TRBJ2-7,TRBV5-4,TRBD1,CASSVTGGGYEQYF,TGTGCCAGCAGCGTAACAGGGGGCGGCTACGAGCAGTACTTC
few,TRBJ2-5,TRBV2,TRBD2,CASMSKWRGIETQYF,TGTGCCAGCATGAGCAAGTGGCGGGGGATTGAGACCCAGTACTTC
-,TRBJ1-4,TRBV5-1,-,CASSLYGFINEKLFF,TGCGCCAGCAGCTTGTACGGGTTTATTAATGAAAAACTGTTTTTT
-,TRBJ2-5,TRBV10-3,-,CAISEIGGRETQYF,TGTGCCATCAGTGAGATTGGGGGCAGAGAGACCCAGTACTTC
-,TRBJ2-2,TRBV5-1,-,CASSLGRDTGELFF,TGCGCCAGCAGCTTGGGGAGGGACACCGGGGAGCTGTTTTTT
-,TRBJ1-1,TRBV9,-,CASSVRDDDGAFF,TGTGCCAGCAGCGTACGAGACGACGACGGGGCTTTCTTT
few,TRBJ1-4,TRBV19,-,CASSIVNRGNEKLFF,TGTGCCAGTAGTATAGTTAATCGAGGTAATGAAAAACTGTTTTTT
-,TRBJ2-3,TRBV21-1,-,CASYSGPTGTDTQYF,TGTGCCAGCTACAGTGGTCCCACCGGCACAGATACGCAGTATTTT
-,TRBJ2-1,TRBV12-5,TRBD1,CASFRLGDSYLNEQFF,TGTGCTAGTTTCCGGTTAGGGGACAGTTATCTTAATGAGCAGTTCTTC
-,TRBJ2-7,TRBV11-2,-,CASSAKNYDRSSYEQYF,TGTGCCAGCAGCGCCAAGAACTATGACAGGAGCTCCTACGAGCAGTACTTC
-,TRBJ2-3,TRBV11-2,TRBD2,CASSFRLAGNSTDTQYF,TGTGCCAGCAGCTTCCGACTAGCGGGGAATAGCACAGATACGCAGTATTTT
-,TRBJ2-1,TRBV19,TRBD2,CASSILPGLAGGPDEQFF,TGTGCCAGTAGTATCCTCCCTGGACTAGCGGGGGGGCCCGATGAGCAGTTCTTC
-,TRBJ2-7,TRBV7-2,-,CASSLAWESSYEQYF,TGTGCCAGCAGCTTAGCCTGGGAGTCCTCCTACGAGCAGTACTTC
few,TRBJ2-3,TRBV25-1,-,CASSELKTVDTQYF,TGTGCCAGCAGTGAATTGAAGACAGTCGATACGCAGTATTTT
-,TRBJ2-5,TRBV11-3,-,CASSLGFAEAPQETQYF,TGTGCCAGCAGCTTAGGATTCGCGGAGGCTCCCCAAGAGACCCAGTACTTC
few,TRBJ1-3,TRBV11-2,TRBD1,CASSSLGGYTSGNTIYF,TGTGCCAGCAGCTCTCTAGGGGGCTACACCTCTGGAAACACCATATATTTT
few,TRBJ2-5,TRBV27,TRBD2,CASSLNPRGGRGETQYF,TGTGCCAGCAGTTTAAATCCCCGGGGGGGCCGTGGAGAGACCCAGTACTTC
once,TRBJ2-7,TRBV6-1,TRBD1,CASSKDRGASYEQYF,TGTGCCAGCAGCAAGGACAGGGGGGCGTCCTACGAGCAGTACTTC
-,TRBJ1-1,TRBV7-9,-,CASSLVQGTNTEALF,TGTGCCAGCAGCTTAGTCCAGGGCACGAACACTGAAGCTCTCTTT